A selection of T cell receptor beta chains follows, all from one sample in a study of shared clonotypes between healthy human individuals. The protocol was immunoSEQ multiplex PCR, while the TCRdb copy is restricted to in-frame clones and leaves out a portion. The repertoire has more than 1 million clones, about 84% of them found once; the top ten carry more than 0.45%. The sample was memory CD4+ T cells from PBMCs. These receptors were obtained from a man younger than 35 in good health. Some clones in this sample may be carry-over from other donors' samples. The CDR3 runs from the conserved cysteine through the conserved F or W. Each record gives: J gene, D gene, clone size, V gene, CDR3 DNA, CDR3 protein. D genes are given only for firm matches. Rows may omit the clone size; those that give it use once, few, many or a size class.

J: TRBJ2-5
D: -
size: few
V: TRBV5-1
DNA: TGCGCCAGCAGCTCGGACGGGCGGGCTGGCGAGACCCAGTACTTC
CDR3: CASSSDGRAGETQYF

J: TRBJ2-1
D: TRBD2
size: once
V: TRBV11-2
DNA: TGTGCCAGCAGCCCCCAACTAGCGGGAGCTGTCAATGAGCAGTTCTTC
CDR3: CASSPQLAGAVNEQFF

J: TRBJ1-1
D: -
size: few
V: TRBV5-1
DNA: TGCGCCAGCAGCTTGACAGGACCGGATAAATCCACTGAAGCTTTCTTT
CDR3: CASSLTGPDKSTEAFF

J: TRBJ2-1
D: -
size: few
V: TRBV7-8
DNA: TGTGCCAGCAGCTCCGACACCTACAATGAGCAGTTCTTC
CDR3: CASSSDTYNEQFF

J: TRBJ2-7
D: TRBD2
size: -
V: TRBV28
DNA: TGTGCCAGCAGGGATCTAGCGGGACTTTACGAGCAGTACTTC
CDR3: CASRDLAGLYEQYF

J: TRBJ2-5
D: -
size: -
V: TRBV7-5
DNA: TGTGCCAGAAGCTCACAGGGGATTCAAGAGACCCAGTACTTC
CDR3: CARSSQGIQETQYF

J: TRBJ1-2
D: -
size: -
V: TRBV4-1
DNA: TGCGCCAGCAGCCAAGAAGGATGGGGCTACACCTTC
CDR3: CASSQEGWGYTF

J: TRBJ2-2
D: -
size: -
V: TRBV5-1
DNA: TGCGCCAGCAGCGCAAACGGGCCTATAACCGGGGAGCTGTTTTTT
CDR3: CASSANGPITGELFF

J: TRBJ1-2
D: -
size: -
V: TRBV18
DNA: TGTGCCAGCTCACCGCGCAGCTTTGTGGGGCTCCGGGGCTACACCTTC
CDR3: CASSPRSFVGLRGYTF

J: TRBJ2-3
D: TRBD1
size: -
V: TRBV5-1
DNA: TGCGCCAGCAGCCATGGACAGGGTGGCGGCACAGATACGCAGTATTTT
CDR3: CASSHGQGGGTDTQYF

J: TRBJ2-7
D: TRBD2
size: -
V: TRBV7-9
DNA: TGTGCCAGCAGCTTAAATGGCGGGGGATCCTACGAGCAGTACTTC
CDR3: CASSLNGGGSYEQYF

J: TRBJ1-4
D: -
size: -
V: TRBV2
DNA: TGTGCCAGCAGTGAAGCAAATCGAGGGACTGAAAAACTGTTTTTT
CDR3: CASSEANRGTEKLFF

J: TRBJ2-5
D: TRBD2
size: -
V: TRBV19
DNA: TGTGCCACTACTGGGACTAGCGGGAGTTGGGAGACCCAGTACTTC
CDR3: CATTGTSGSWETQYF

J: TRBJ1-3
D: -
size: -
V: TRBV15
DNA: TGTGCCACCAGCAGAGATCGCGCAGGGGCTACTGGAAACACCATATATTTT
CDR3: CATSRDRAGATGNTIYF

J: TRBJ2-4
D: -
size: few
V: TRBV28
DNA: TGTGCCAGCAGTTTAAGTGGACAGTTAAACATTCAGTACTTC
CDR3: CASSLSGQLNIQYF

J: TRBJ2-5
D: -
size: -
V: TRBV4-2
DNA: TGTGCCAGCAGCCAAGATGGCAGGAGAGAGACCCAGTACTTC
CDR3: CASSQDGRRETQYF

J: TRBJ2-7
D: TRBD1
size: once
V: TRBV28
DNA: TGTGCCAGCTATAGTGGACAGGGCTACGAGCAGTACTTC
CDR3: CASYSGQGYEQYF

J: TRBJ1-4
D: -
size: few
V: TRBV6-1
DNA: TGTGCCAGCAGTGAAACCCCGGGGAACGGTGAAAAACTGTTTTTT
CDR3: CASSETPGNGEKLFF

J: TRBJ1-1
D: -
size: -
V: TRBV28
DNA: TGTGCCAGCAGGTCAAACGGGGGGGCTTTCTTT
CDR3: CASRSNGGAFF

J: TRBJ2-4
D: -
size: -
V: TRBV28
DNA: TGTGCCAGCAGTTTCTCCATAGCCAAAAACATTCAGTACTTC
CDR3: CASSFSIAKNIQYF

J: TRBJ2-1
D: -
size: -
V: TRBV25-1
DNA: TGTGCCAGCAGTGAGTTGTACAATGAGCAGTTCTTC
CDR3: CASSELYNEQFF

J: TRBJ1-1
D: TRBD1
size: once
V: TRBV6-5
DNA: TGTGCCAGCAGTACCACAGGGGAGAACACTGAAGCTTTCTTT
CDR3: CASSTTGENTEAFF

J: TRBJ1-1
D: TRBD1
size: -
V: TRBV7-9
DNA: TGTGCCAGCAGCCAATGGGACAGGGGAGGCACTGAAGCTTTCTTT
CDR3: CASSQWDRGGTEAFF

J: TRBJ1-2
D: TRBD1
size: -
V: TRBV5-4
DNA: TGTGCCAGCGGGGGGCAGACAGGGGGCAAGGATGGCTACACCTTC
CDR3: CASGGQTGGKDGYTF

J: TRBJ2-5
D: -
size: -
V: TRBV28
DNA: TGTGCCAGCAGCCCCCCCCGGAGGGCGGACCAAGAGACCCAGTACTTC
CDR3: CASSPPRRADQETQYF

J: TRBJ2-1
D: TRBD2
size: -
V: TRBV11-2
DNA: TGTGCCAGCAGCTTAGGGACTAGCGGAAAGCAGTTCTTC
CDR3: CASSLGTSGKQFF

J: TRBJ2-2
D: -
size: once
V: TRBV7-9
DNA: TGTGCCAGCAGCCGTCGGACAGTTACTCAGAACACCGGGGAGCTGTTTTTT
CDR3: CASSRRTVTQNTGELFF

J: TRBJ2-1
D: TRBD2
size: -
V: TRBV29-1
DNA: TGCAGCGTTGACCGACTAGCGGGATTGAATGAGCAGTTCTTC
CDR3: CSVDRLAGLNEQFF

J: TRBJ2-5
D: -
size: -
V: TRBV7-2
DNA: TGTGCCAGCAGCCGGGCCCCGGTAGGGACTGGAGAGACCCAGTACTTC
CDR3: CASSRAPVGTGETQYF

J: TRBJ1-2
D: -
size: -
V: TRBV6-5
DNA: TGTGCCAGCGGTACAGGGTACAGCGGCTACACCTTC
CDR3: CASGTGYSGYTF

J: TRBJ2-1
D: -
size: -
V: TRBV5-1
DNA: TGCGCCAGCAGCTTGGCCTTTGGAGAGACCAATGAGCAGTTCTTC
CDR3: CASSLAFGETNEQFF

J: TRBJ1-5
D: TRBD1
size: few
V: TRBV6-6
DNA: TGTGCCAGCGTGGGGCAGGGGGGTCAGCCCCAGCATTTT
CDR3: CASVGQGGQPQHF

J: TRBJ2-5
D: -
size: once
V: TRBV28
DNA: TGTGCCAGCAGTACCCGTTACAGGACCCAGTACTTC
CDR3: CASSTRYRTQYF

J: TRBJ1-5
D: -
size: -
V: TRBV27
DNA: TGTGCCAGCAGTTCAGGGTGGCTTCAGCCCCAGCATTTT
CDR3: CASSSGWLQPQHF

J: TRBJ1-1
D: TRBD1
size: -
V: TRBV28
DNA: TGTGCCAGCAGTTTATTCCGGACAGGGATGAACACTGAAGCTTTCTTT
CDR3: CASSLFRTGMNTEAFF

J: TRBJ1-4
D: TRBD1
size: -
V: TRBV19
DNA: TGTGCCAGTAGTACCTCCGGGACAGCAAATGAAAAACTGTTTTTT
CDR3: CASSTSGTANEKLFF

J: TRBJ2-3
D: -
size: -
V: TRBV5-1
DNA: TGCGCCAGCAGCTCTACAGGCTCAGATACGCAGTATTTT
CDR3: CASSSTGSDTQYF

J: TRBJ2-1
D: TRBD1
size: -
V: TRBV5-1
DNA: TGCGCCAGCAGCCCGGGACAGACCTCCTACAATGAGCAGTTCTTC
CDR3: CASSPGQTSYNEQFF

J: TRBJ1-2
D: -
size: -
V: TRBV27
DNA: TGTGCCAGCCGTCCCCGGGGCTCTAACTATGGCTACACCTTC
CDR3: CASRPRGSNYGYTF

J: TRBJ2-7
D: -
size: -
V: TRBV29-1
DNA: TGCAGCGTTGGGAAACACCCCTACGAGCAGTACTTC
CDR3: CSVGKHPYEQYF

J: TRBJ1-2
D: -
size: -
V: TRBV5-4
DNA: TGTGCCAGCAGTCCGGGCCTTCACCGAGGAGGGGATGGCTACACCTTC
CDR3: CASSPGLHRGGDGYTF

J: TRBJ1-5
D: -
size: once
V: TRBV6-4
DNA: TGTGCCAGCAGTGACGAACGAGGTCAGCCCCAGCATTTT
CDR3: CASSDERGQPQHF

J: TRBJ1-1
D: TRBD1
size: -
V: TRBV28
DNA: TGTGCCAGCAGTTACCTTGGGACAGGGGAGAACACTGAAGCTTTCTTT
CDR3: CASSYLGTGENTEAFF

J: TRBJ1-2
D: -
size: -
V: TRBV27
DNA: TGTGCCAGCAGTTTCTCAGGGGCCTACTATGGCTACACCTTC
CDR3: CASSFSGAYYGYTF

J: TRBJ1-3
D: -
size: -
V: TRBV28
DNA: TGTGCCAGCAGTAAGCAAGGGACGCACCGAAACACCATATATTTT
CDR3: CASSKQGTHRNTIYF

J: TRBJ2-1
D: -
size: few
V: TRBV11-2
DNA: TGTGCCAGCAGCTTAAGGCTAGCTAAGGTTTACAATGAGCAGTTCTTC
CDR3: CASSLRLAKVYNEQFF

J: TRBJ2-5
D: TRBD2
size: -
V: TRBV19
DNA: TGTGCCAGTAGTACTAGCGGGAGTGTAGAGACCCAGTACTTC
CDR3: CASSTSGSVETQYF

J: TRBJ1-5
D: -
size: -
V: TRBV30
DNA: TGTGCCTGGGACTCTCTTATGGGAAGCGACCAGCCCCAGCATTTT
CDR3: CAWDSLMGSDQPQHF

J: TRBJ2-1
D: -
size: -
V: TRBV6-1
DNA: TGTGCCAGCAGTGAAGGCCCCTACAATGAGCAGTTCTTC
CDR3: CASSEGPYNEQFF

J: TRBJ1-2
D: TRBD1
size: -
V: TRBV2
DNA: TGTGCCAGCAGCCCCGGGACAGTTGGATACACCTTC
CDR3: CASSPGTVGYTF

J: TRBJ2-3
D: TRBD2
size: -
V: TRBV10-2
DNA: TGCGCCAGTAGGACTAGCGGGACTGCGACAGATACGCAGTATTTT
CDR3: CASRTSGTATDTQYF